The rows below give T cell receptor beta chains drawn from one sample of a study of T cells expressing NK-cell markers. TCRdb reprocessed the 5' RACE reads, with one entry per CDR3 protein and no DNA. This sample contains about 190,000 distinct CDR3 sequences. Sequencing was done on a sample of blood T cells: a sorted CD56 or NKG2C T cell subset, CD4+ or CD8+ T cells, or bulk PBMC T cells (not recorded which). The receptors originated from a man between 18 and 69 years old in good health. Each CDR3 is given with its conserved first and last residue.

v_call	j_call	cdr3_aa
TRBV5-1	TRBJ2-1	CASSLAFSGVNEQFF
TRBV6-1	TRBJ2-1	CASSERSSSYNEQFF
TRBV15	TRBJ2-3	CATSREGSGGAAQYF
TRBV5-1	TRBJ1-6	CASRLDGSSSPLHF
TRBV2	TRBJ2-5	CASSEIATGRTQETQYF
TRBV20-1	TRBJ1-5	CSAGGGQNAPQHF
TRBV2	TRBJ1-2	CAHKGALHGYTF
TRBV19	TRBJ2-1	CASSLQLASGEQFF
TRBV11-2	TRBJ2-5	CASSPAAQETQYF
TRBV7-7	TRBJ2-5	CASSLGRDGETQYF
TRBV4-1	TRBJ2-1	CASSQDQGGQRFSYNEQFF
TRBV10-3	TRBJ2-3	CAIRGGAATDTQYF
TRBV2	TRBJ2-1	CASSVLAGGPRSRNEQFF
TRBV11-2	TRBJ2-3	CASSLRVRGALSTDTQYF
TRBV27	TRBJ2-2	CASSWDRGGELFF
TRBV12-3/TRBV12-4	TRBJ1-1	CASRSRQVKTEAFF
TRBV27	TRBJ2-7	CASTYSLSGTSGPGYEQYF
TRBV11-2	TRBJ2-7	CASSHDPGTGYEQYF
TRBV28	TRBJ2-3	CASSFGGTVNPDTQYF
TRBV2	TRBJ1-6	CASRVGTGISPLHF
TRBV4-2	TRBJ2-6	CASSPHSGLLLTF
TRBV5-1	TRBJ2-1	CASSLPGGGAGNEQFF
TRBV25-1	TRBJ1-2	CASGTANYGYTF
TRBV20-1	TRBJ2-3	CSASGPELITDTQYF
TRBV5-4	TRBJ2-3	CASSLGLAITDTQYF
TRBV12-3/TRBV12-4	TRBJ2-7	CASSLRGGTQLVNEQYF
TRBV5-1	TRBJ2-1	CASSLVSAGGPYNEQFF
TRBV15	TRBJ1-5	CATSSGTGYQPQHF
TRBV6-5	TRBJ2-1	CASSQHLGEQFF
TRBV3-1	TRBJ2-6	CASSQETSSGANVLTF
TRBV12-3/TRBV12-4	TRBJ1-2	CASSWAAAAWQGYTF
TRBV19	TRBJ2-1	CASSPDRGDPYNEQFF
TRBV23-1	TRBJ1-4	CASSQTRDRLLMKNCFF
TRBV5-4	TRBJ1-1	CASSPYFRDRGQEAFF
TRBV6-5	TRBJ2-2	CASRPRSGGSTGELFF
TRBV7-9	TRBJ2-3	CASQRGGAASTDTQYF
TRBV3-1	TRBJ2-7	CASSHGVGGSEQYF
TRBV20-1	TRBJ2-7	CSARDQGFMYEQYF
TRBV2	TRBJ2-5	CASSYRLAGGVETQYF
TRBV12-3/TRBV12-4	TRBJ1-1	CASSLWPGYMNTEAFF
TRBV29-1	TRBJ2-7	CSVGGGPYEQYF
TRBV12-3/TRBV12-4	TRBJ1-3	CASSLGQFHSGNTIYF
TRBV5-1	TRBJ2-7	CASSRDRGLYEQYF
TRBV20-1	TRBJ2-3	CSATPGGAPDTQYF
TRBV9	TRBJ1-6	CASSPRSERAYNSPLHF
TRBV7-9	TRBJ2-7	CASSLVPGQGSDEQYF
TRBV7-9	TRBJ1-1	CASSLAAGQGNTEAFF
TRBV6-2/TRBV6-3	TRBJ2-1	CASSYPSLPGSAGSYNEQFF
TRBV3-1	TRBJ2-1	CASSQETGEPSDEQFF
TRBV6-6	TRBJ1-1	CASQEPYQAFF
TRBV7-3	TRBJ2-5	CASSSVHIKTGDEETQYF
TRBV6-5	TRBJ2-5	CASSYSEAEETQYF
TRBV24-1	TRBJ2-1	CATSDPAISEQFF